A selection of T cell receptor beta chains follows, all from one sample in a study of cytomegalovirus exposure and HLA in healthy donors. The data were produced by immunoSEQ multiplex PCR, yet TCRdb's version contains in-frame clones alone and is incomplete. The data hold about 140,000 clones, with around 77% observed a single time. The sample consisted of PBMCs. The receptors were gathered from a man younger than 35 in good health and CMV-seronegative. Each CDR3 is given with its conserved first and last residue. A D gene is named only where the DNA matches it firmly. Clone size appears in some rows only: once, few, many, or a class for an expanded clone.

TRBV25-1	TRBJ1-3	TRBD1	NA	CASSQGASGNTIYF	TGTGCCAGCAGCCAGGGGGCGTCTGGAAACACCATATATTTT
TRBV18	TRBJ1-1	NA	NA	CASSAPDRPNTEAFF	TGTGCCAGCTCTGCACCCGACAGACCGAACACTGAAGCTTTCTTT
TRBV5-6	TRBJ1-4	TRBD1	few	CASSVGPTGLEKLFF	TGTGCCAGCAGCGTCGGGCCGACAGGGTTAGAAAAACTGTTTTTT
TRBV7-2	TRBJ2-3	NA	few	CASSFYYGGRTDTQYF	TGTGCCAGCAGCTTTTATTACGGGGGGCGTACAGATACGCAGTATTTT
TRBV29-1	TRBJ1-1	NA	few	CSVEAGAFF	TGCAGCGTTGAGGCAGGAGCTTTCTTT
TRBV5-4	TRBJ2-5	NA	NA	CASSFSGSQSRGTQYF	TGTGCCAGCAGCTTTTCGGGATCCCAATCAAGAGGGACCCAGTACTTC
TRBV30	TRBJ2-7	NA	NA	CAWSGPGNYEQYF	TGTGCCTGGAGTGGTCCCGGGAACTACGAGCAGTACTTC
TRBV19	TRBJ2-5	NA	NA	CASSMPGQYQETQYF	TGTGCCAGTAGTATGCCCGGACAGTACCAAGAGACCCAGTACTTC
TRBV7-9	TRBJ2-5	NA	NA	CASSIDRYQETQYF	TGTGCCAGCAGCATCGACAGGTACCAAGAGACCCAGTACTTC
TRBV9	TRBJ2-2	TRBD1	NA	CASSVAGTGNTGELFF	TGTGCCAGCAGCGTCGCGGGGACAGGGAACACCGGGGAGCTGTTTTTT
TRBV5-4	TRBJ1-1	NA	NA	CASSPGNTEAFF	TGTGCCAGCAGCCCAGGGAACACTGAAGCTTTCTTT
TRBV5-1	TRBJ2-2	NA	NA	CASSLDNRDVSGELFF	TGCGCCAGCAGCTTGGATAACAGGGATGTTTCCGGGGAGCTGTTTTTT
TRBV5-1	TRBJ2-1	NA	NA	CASSSHYWGDNEQFF	TGCGCCAGCAGCTCACACTATTGGGGGGACAATGAGCAGTTCTTC
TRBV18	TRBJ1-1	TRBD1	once	CASSTTGDRMTEAFF	TGTGCCAGCTCAACGACAGGGGACAGAATGACCGAAGCTTTCTTT
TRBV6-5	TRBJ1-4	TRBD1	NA	CASSTGGNEKLFF	TGTGCCAGCAGTACAGGGGGTAATGAAAAACTGTTTTTT
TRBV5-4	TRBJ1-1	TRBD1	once	CASSYFRGQGDTEAFF	TGTGCCAGCAGCTACTTCAGGGGGCAGGGGGACACTGAAGCTTTCTTT
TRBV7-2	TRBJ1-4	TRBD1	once	CASSLRGQHNEKLFF	TGTGCCAGCAGCTTACGGGGACAGCATAATGAAAAACTGTTTTTT
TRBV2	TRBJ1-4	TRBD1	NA	CASSDGRAGGAEKLFF	TGTGCCAGCAGTGATGGTCGAGCAGGGGGCGCGGAAAAACTGTTTTTT
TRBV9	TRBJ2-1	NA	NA	CASSADPSSYNEQFF	TGTGCCAGCAGCGCCGACCCTAGCTCCTACAATGAGCAGTTCTTC
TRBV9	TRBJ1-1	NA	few	CASKQGEGLTEAFF	TGTGCCAGCAAGCAGGGCGAAGGTCTCACTGAAGCTTTCTTT
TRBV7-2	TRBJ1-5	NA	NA	CASSLGGPMSQPQHF	TGTGCCAGCAGCTTAGGCGGCCCGATGAGTCAGCCCCAGCATTTT
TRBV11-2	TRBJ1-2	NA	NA	CASSLVGGLAYGYTF	TGTGCCAGCAGCTTAGTAGGGGGATTGGCTTATGGCTACACCTTC
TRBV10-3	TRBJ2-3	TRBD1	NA	CAISLQGAGPTDTQYF	TGTGCCATCAGCTTACAGGGGGCAGGCCCAACAGATACGCAGTATTTT
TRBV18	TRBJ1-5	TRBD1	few	CASSPDRAVQPQHF	TGTGCCAGCTCACCAGACAGGGCGGTTCAGCCCCAGCATTTT
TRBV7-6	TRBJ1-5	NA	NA	CASSRGGYQPQHF	TGTGCCAGCAGCCGGGGGGGTTATCAGCCCCAGCATTTT
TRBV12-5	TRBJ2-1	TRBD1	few	CASGLWATGNNEQFF	TGTGCTAGTGGTTTGTGGGCGACAGGGAACAATGAGCAGTTCTTC
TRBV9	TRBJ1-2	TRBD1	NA	CASSVGDRGRFYGYTF	TGTGCCAGCAGCGTAGGGGACAGGGGGCGCTTCTATGGCTACACCTTC
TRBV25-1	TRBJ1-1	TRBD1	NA	CASSEPRQGNTEAFF	TGTGCCAGCAGTGAACCCCGACAGGGCAACACTGAAGCTTTCTTT
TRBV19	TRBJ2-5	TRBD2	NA	CASSGSGGDQETQYF	TGTGCCAGTAGTGGTAGCGGGGGGGACCAAGAGACCCAGTACTTC
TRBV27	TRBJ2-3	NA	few	CASHGQSTDTQYF	TGTGCCAGCCACGGACAGAGCACAGATACGCAGTATTTT
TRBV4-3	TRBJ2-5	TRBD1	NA	CASSRTGGETQYF	TGCGCCAGCAGCCGAACAGGGGGAGAGACCCAGTACTTC
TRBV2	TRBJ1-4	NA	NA	CASSMGPPRRYEKLFF	TGTGCCAGCAGCATGGGCCCACCCAGACGATATGAAAAACTGTTTTTT
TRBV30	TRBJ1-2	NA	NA	CAWSVTRNYGYTF	TGTGCCTGGAGTGTAACCAGGAACTATGGCTACACCTTC
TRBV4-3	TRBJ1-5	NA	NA	CASSQDGSSRGNQPQHF	TGCGCCAGCAGCCAAGACGGCAGTTCGAGGGGCAATCAGCCCCAGCATTTT
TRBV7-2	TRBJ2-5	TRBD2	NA	CASSRVAGVSQETQYF	TGTGCCAGCAGCAGGGTAGCGGGGGTATCCCAAGAGACCCAGTACTTC
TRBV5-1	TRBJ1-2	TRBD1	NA	CASSFTQGDYGYTF	TGCGCCAGCAGCTTCACACAGGGGGACTATGGCTACACCTTC
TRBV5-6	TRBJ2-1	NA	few	CASSNEGRGYNEQFF	TGTGCCAGCAGCAACGAAGGGCGAGGGTACAATGAGCAGTTCTTC
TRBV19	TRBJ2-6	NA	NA	CASRPLGGHSSGANVLTF	TGTGCCAGTAGACCCCTAGGGGGACATAGCTCTGGGGCCAACGTCCTGACTTTC
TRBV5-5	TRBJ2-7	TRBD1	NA	CASSLGQHRSYEQYF	TGTGCCAGCAGCCTGGGACAGCATAGATCCTACGAGCAGTACTTC
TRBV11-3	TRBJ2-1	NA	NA	CASSFDSNEQFF	TGTGCCAGCAGTTTCGACAGCAATGAGCAGTTCTTC
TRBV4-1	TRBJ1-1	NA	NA	CASSHQMSGSGVTEAFF	TGCGCCAGCAGCCACCAAATGTCAGGGTCCGGTGTCACTGAAGCTTTCTTT
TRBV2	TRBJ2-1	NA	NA	CASRPRANNGQFF	TGTGCCAGCAGGCCGCGGGCAAACAATGGGCAGTTCTTC
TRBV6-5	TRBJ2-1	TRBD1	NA	CASRVGTGGYNEQFF	TGTGCCAGCAGAGTTGGGACAGGGGGTTACAATGAGCAGTTCTTC
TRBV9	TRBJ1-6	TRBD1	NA	CASSVGRGGGQGVGYPLHF	TGTGCCAGCAGCGTAGGGCGAGGTGGGGGACAGGGTGTCGGTTACCCCCTCCACTTT
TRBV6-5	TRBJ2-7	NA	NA	CASRPEGQRIYEQYF	TGTGCCAGCAGGCCCGAAGGACAGCGCATCTACGAGCAGTACTTC